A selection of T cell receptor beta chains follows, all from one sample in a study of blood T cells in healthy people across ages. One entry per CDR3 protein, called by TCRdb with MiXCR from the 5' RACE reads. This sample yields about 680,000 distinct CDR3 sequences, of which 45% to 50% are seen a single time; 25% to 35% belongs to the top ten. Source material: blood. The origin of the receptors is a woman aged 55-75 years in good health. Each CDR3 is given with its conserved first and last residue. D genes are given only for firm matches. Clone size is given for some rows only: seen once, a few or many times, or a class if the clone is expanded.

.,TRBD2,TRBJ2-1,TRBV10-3,CAIGGLAGAVSYNEQFF,TGTGCCATCGGGGGACTAGCGGGAGCTGTCTCCTACAATGAGCAGTTCTTC
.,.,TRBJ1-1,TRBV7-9,CASSSQTGTEAFF,TGTGCCAGCAGCTCTCAAACGGGGACTGAAGCTTTCTTT
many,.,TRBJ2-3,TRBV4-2,CASSQAQSTDTQYF,TGTGCCAGCAGCCAAGCCCAGAGCACAGATACGCAGTATTTT
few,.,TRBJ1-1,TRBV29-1,CSATSDIGFEAFF,TGCAGCGCCACCTCGGACATCGGCTTTGAAGCTTTCTTT
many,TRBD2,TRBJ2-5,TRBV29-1,CSVVVEPTSGRQETQYF,TGCAGCGTTGTGGTGGAACCTACTAGCGGGAGGCAAGAGACCCAGTACTTC
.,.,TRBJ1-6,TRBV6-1,CASSEASAGSGSPLHF,TGTGCCAGCAGTGAAGCGTCCGCAGGGAGTGGTTCACCCCTCCACTTT
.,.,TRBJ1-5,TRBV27,CASSRTESNQPQHF,TGTGCCAGCAGTCGAACAGAGAGCAATCAGCCCCAGCATTTT
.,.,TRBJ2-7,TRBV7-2,CASSLARAKAYEQYF,TGTGCCAGCAGCTTAGCACGGGCCAAGGCCTACGAGCAGTACTTC
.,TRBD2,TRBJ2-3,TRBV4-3,CASSPRGVGLNTDTQYF,TGCGCCAGCAGCCCACGGGGGGTGGGACTCAACACAGATACGCAGTATTTT
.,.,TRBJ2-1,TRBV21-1,CASSKISGRGDEQFF,TGTGCCAGCAGCAAGATTAGCGGGAGAGGGGATGAGCAGTTCTTC
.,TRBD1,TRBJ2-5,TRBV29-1,CSVEPGQGVSETQYF,TGCAGCGTTGAGCCGGGACAGGGGGTTTCAGAGACCCAGTACTTC
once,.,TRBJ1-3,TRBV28,CASSFGGSRGAGNIIYF,TGTGCCAGCAGTTTCGGGGGAAGCCGGGGAGCTGGAAACATCATATATTTT
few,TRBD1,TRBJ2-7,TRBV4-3,CASSQETGGRYEQYF,TGCGCCAGCAGCCAAGAGACAGGGGGCCGGTACGAGCAGTACTTC
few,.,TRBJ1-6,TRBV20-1,CSARMGIGSSPLHF,TGCAGTGCTAGGATGGGAATCGGGAGTTCACCCCTCCACTTT
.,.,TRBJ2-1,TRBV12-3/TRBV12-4,CASSSYGGAYNEQFF,TGTGCCAGCAGTTCCTATGGGGGTGCCTACAATGAGCAGTTCTTC
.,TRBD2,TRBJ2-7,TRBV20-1,CSAGTLAGPSYEQYF,TGCAGTGCTGGGACGCTAGCGGGGCCCTCCTACGAGCAGTACTTC
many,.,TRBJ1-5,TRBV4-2,CASSQVAVDSNQPQHF,TGTGCCAGCAGCCAAGTGGCGGTGGATAGCAATCAGCCCCAGCATTTT
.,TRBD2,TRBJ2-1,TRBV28,CTSSLLGAGKYNEQFF,TGTACCAGCAGTTTACTCGGAGCGGGGAAGTACAATGAGCAGTTCTTC
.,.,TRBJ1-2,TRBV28,CASSLVFRDDYGYTF,TGTGCCAGCAGTTTGGTATTCAGGGACGACTATGGCTACACCTTC
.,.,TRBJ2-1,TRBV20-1,CSARFPVWGHNEQFF,TGCAGTGCTAGGTTTCCGGTGTGGGGGCACAATGAGCAGTTCTTC
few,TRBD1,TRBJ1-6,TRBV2,CASRRQGDNSPLHF,TGTGCCAGCAGGAGACAGGGAGATAATTCACCCCTCCACTTT
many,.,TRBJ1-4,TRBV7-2,CASSGGALGEKLFF,TGTGCCAGCAGCGGAGGGGCGCTGGGAGAAAAACTGTTTTTT
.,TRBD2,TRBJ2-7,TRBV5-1,CASSSISGRGSIHEQYF,TGCGCCAGCAGCTCGATCAGTGGGAGGGGTAGTATCCACGAGCAGTACTTC
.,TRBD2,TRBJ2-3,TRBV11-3,CVSSLTSGADTQYF,TGTGTCAGCAGCTTAACTAGCGGGGCAGATACGCAGTATTTT
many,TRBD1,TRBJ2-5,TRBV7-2,CASSSGQGKTQYF,TGTGCCAGCAGCTCGGGACAGGGAAAGACCCAGTACTTC
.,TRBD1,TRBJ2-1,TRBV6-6,CASSYPRQGSRNNEQFF,TGTGCCAGCAGTTACCCCAGACAGGGGAGTAGGAACAATGAGCAGTTCTTC
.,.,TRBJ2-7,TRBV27,CASSFWPSSFNEQYF,TGTGCCAGCAGTTTTTGGCCCAGCTCCTTCAATGAGCAGTACTTC
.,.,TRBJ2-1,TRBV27,CASSPGLLGNEQFF,TGTGCCAGCAGTCCGGGACTTCTGGGTAATGAGCAGTTCTTC
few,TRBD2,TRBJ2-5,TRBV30,CAWSLAGMDNEQYF,TGTGCCTGGAGTCTAGCGGGAATGGACAATGAGCAGTACTTC
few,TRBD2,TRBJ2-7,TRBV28,CASSSLAAGGREQYF,TGTGCCAGCAGTTCACTAGCGGCGGGAGGACGCGAGCAGTACTTC
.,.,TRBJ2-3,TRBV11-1,CASNIMGHSTDTQYF,TGTGCCAGCAACATTATGGGACATTCCACAGATACGCAGTATTTT
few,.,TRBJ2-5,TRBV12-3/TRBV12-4,CASSRRGREETQYF,TGTGCCAGCAGTCGCCGGGGGAGAGAAGAGACCCAGTACTTC
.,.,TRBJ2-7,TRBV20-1,CSARWGANNYEQYF,TGCAGTGCTAGATGGGGGGCGAACAACTACGAGCAGTACTTC
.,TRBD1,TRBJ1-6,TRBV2,CASRADRGSNSPLHF,TGTGCCAGCAGGGCAGACAGGGGTAGTAATTCACCCCTCCACTTT
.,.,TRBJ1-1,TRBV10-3,CAISRGKNTEAFF,TGTGCCATCAGTAGGGGGAAGAACACTGAAGCTTTCTTT
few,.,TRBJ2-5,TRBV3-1,CASSQDSGPETQYF,TGTGCCAGCAGCCAAGATTCGGGGCCGGAGACCCAGTACTTC
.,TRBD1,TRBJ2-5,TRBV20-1,CSARDIRQGNEQYF,TGCAGTGCTAGAGATATAAGACAGGGCAATGAGCAGTACTTC
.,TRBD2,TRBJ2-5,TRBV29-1,CSFTASGRPETQYF,TGCAGCTTCACGGCTAGCGGGAGACCAGAGACCCAGTACTTC
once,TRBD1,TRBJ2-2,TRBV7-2,CASSVGGYGGELFF,TGTGCCAGCAGCGTAGGGGGCTACGGCGGGGAGCTGTTTTTT
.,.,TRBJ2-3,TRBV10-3,CAISYGDTQYF,TGTGCCATCAGTTATGGAGATACGCAGTATTTT